A single sample gave rise to the 13 T cell receptor beta chains below, sequenced in a study of CD8+ T cells in alopecia areata. As the sequencing template, cDNA was produced by extracting RNA and reverse transcribing it. Assay used: immunoSEQ multiplex PCR; TCRdb lists only in-frame clones, some missing. The table shows 70,000 to 95,000 clones, with approximately 50% occurring only once. The sequenced material came from NKG2D-high CD8+ T cells sorted from blood. The origin of the receptors is a human donor with alopecia areata.

The chain carries TRBV28 and TRBJ2-5, with 7 bases matching TRBD2. From germline, CDR1 is MDHEN and CDR2 SYDVKM. The CDR3 runs 11 residues. V was pared by 11 bases and J by 3 bases, with 3 bases of the junction left unmatched. In nucleotides, the CDR3 is TGTGCCGGCGGGAGTGAAGAGACCCAGTACTTC. It yields the protein CAGGSEETQYF.

V is TRBV4-2 and J is TRBJ2-2; 9 nucleotides agree with TRBD2. Germline trimming cut 3 bases from V and 5 bases from J; bases unmatched to any gene: 10. There are 17 residues in the CDR3. Germline-derived CDR1 and CDR2 are LGHNA and YNFKEQ. The CDR3 reads CASSQVAGVDETGELFF. DNA for the CDR3: TGTGCCAGCAGCCAGGTAGCGGGGGTTGACGAGACCGGGGAGCTGTTTTTT.

For the CDR3, the DNA is TGCGCCAGCAGCCAAGCTACAGGGGGCCTCAATCAGCCCCAGCATTTT. This encodes CASSQATGGLNQPQHF. The chain carries TRBV4-1 and TRBJ1-5, with 9 bases fitting TRBD1. The CDR3 runs to 16 residues. Germline assignment: CDR1 MGHRA and CDR2 YSYEKL. Unmatched junction bases numbered 4, after V lost 1 base and J lost 3 bases.

The rearrangement joins TRBV4-1 to TRBJ1-5; D is uncertain. Germline CDR1 reads MGHRA; CDR2 reads YSYEKL. The CDR3 totals 13 residues. V gave up 1 base and J gave up 7 bases, with 8 bases separating them. CDR3 region: CASSQATNQPQHF. The CDR3 nucleotides read TGCGCCAGCAGCCAAGCGACAAACCAGCCCCAGCATTTT.

The chain recombines TRBV28 with TRBJ2-7; D is perhaps TRBD1 (6 bases). The germline V gene encodes CDR1 MDHEN and CDR2 SYDVKM. Trimming cost V 5 bases and J 2 bases, with 13 bases left between them. The CDR3 loop spans 14 amino acids. The CDR3, as DNA: TGTGCCAGCAGTCCGAGGACAGCCGCCTACGAGCAGTACTTC. Protein product: CASSPRTAAYEQYF.

The rearrangement joins TRBV6-6 to TRBJ2-1; no firm D call. There are 12 residues in the CDR3. The germline V and J ends were trimmed by 7 bases and 7 bases, with 11 bases remaining between them. Looked up from germline, CDR1 is MNHNY and CDR2 is SVGAGI (reference sequence). In DNA form, the CDR3 reads TGTGCCAGCACGTTCGCCGGAAATGAGCAGTTCTTC. Encoded protein: CASTFAGNEQFF.

This clone has a handful of counts. This rearrangement joins TRBV29-1 to TRBJ2-1; 10 bases fit TRBD1. CDR3 length equals 12 residues. The V segment lost 4 bases and the J segment 7 bases; nucleotides outside the gene matches: 1. Looked up from germline, CDR1 is SQVTM and CDR2 is ANQGSEA. This CDR3 reads CSVVGQGNEQFF. The CDR3, as DNA: TGCAGCGTTGTGGGACAGGGGAATGAGCAGTTCTTC.

This clone was found a few times. The V gene is TRBV6-5, the J gene TRBJ2-5, with D tentatively TRBD1 (6 bases). Germline CDR1 MNHEY, CDR2 SVGAGI. Trimming removed 6 bases at V and 2 bases at J, with 16 bases between. The CDR3 is 15 residues long. CDR3 sequence (DNA): TGTGCCAGCAGACAACGGGACATCAAGCAAGAGACCCAGTACTTC. Its translation: CASRQRDIKQETQYF.

This rearrangement joins TRBV29-1 to TRBJ2-7, with 11 bases fitting TRBD1. The CDR3 extends over 12 amino acids. Germline V lookup: CDR1 SQVTM, CDR2 ANQGSEA. The trim removed 3 bases at V and 6 bases at J, leaving 1 base unmatched. The CDR3 nucleotides are TGCAGCGTTGAGGGACAGGGGGGCGAGCAGTACTTC. This sequence encodes CSVEGQGGEQYF.

For the CDR3, the DNA is TGTGCCAGCAGGTCGTACAATGAGCAGTTCTTC. It translates to CASRSYNEQFF. V and J are TRBV6-5 and TRBJ2-1; no clear D. Trimming stripped 6 bases from V and 4 bases from J, with 4 bases between. Germline V CDR1 and CDR2: MNHEY, SVGAGI. The CDR3 totals 11 residues.

This clone was counted once. This rearrangement joins TRBV5-4 to TRBJ2-2; D unclear. The ends were cut back, 4 bases at V and 5 bases at J, with 6 bases in the middle. The CDR3 covers 12 residues. The germline gives CDR1 SGHNT, CDR2 YYREEE (reference sequence). The CDR3 DNA is TGTGCCAGCAGCGGAAAAACCGGGGAGCTGTTTTTT. This codes for CASSGKTGELFF.

This clone was observed a few times. V is TRBV7-8 and J is TRBJ2-1; D is unresolved. The V and J ends lost 2 bases and 5 bases respectively, with 7 bases between them. The CDR3 sequence is 13 residues long. Looked up from germline, CDR1 is SGHVS and CDR2 is FQNEAQ. CDR3 in amino acids: CASSLIGNNEQFF. DNA for the CDR3: TGTGCCAGCAGCTTAATAGGGAACAATGAGCAGTTCTTC.

The chain carries TRBV10-3 and TRBJ2-7; TRBD1 is a possible D gene (6 bases). Germline V gene sequence: CDR1 ENHRY, CDR2 SYGVKD. Trimming cost V 2 bases and J 2 bases, with 7 bases left between them. The CDR3 length is 13 residues. As DNA, the CDR3 is TGTGCCATCAGTGAGGGACAGCCCTACGAGCAGTACTTC. It is translated as CAISEGQPYEQYF.